Following are 9 T cell receptor beta chains from one sample sequenced in a study of cytomegalovirus exposure and HLA in healthy donors (dated by TCRdb to about 2017). Receptors were amplified or captured by the immunoSEQ multiplex PCR assay. For the multiplex PCR, a mixture combining 60 forward primers for TCR Vbeta segments and 13 reverse primers for TCR Jbeta segments was used. The immuneACCESS repertoire file appears here via TCRdb, limited to in-frame rearrangements. These files lack a portion of the clones; in checked studies, under half of the deficit traces to unresolved V genes, and the cause of the others is not known. The sample table lists roughly 87,000 clones, roughly 83% of them with a count of one. The ten largest clones capture under 15% of the sample. The sequencing sample was made of PBMCs. All receptors derive from a woman aged 40 to 55 in good health and CMV-seropositive.

The rearrangement joins TRBV7-3 to TRBJ1-3, with D possibly TRBD1 on 5 matching bases. The CDR3 covers 15 residues. Between the trimmed V and J ends, which lost 2 bases and 0 bases, there was a span of 8 bases. Germline V gene lookup returns CDR1 SGHTA and CDR2 FQGTGA. The CDR3: CASSLWGYSGNTIYF. In DNA form, the CDR3 reads TGTGCCAGCAGCTTATGGGGCTACTCTGGAAACACCATATATTTT. The complete variable domain, with remaining parts taken from reference TRBV7-3 and TRBJ1-3, reads GAGVSQTPSNKVTEKGKYVELRCDPISGHTALYWYRQSLGQGPEFLIYFQGTGAADDSGLPNDRFFAVRPEGSVSTLKIQRTERGDSAVYLCASSLWGYSGNTIYFGEGSWLTVV.

The CDR3: CATSPGRGAGEKLFF. The CDR3, as DNA: TGTGCCACCTCCCCTGGGCGGGGGGCGGGTGAAAAACTGTTTTTT. The V and J genes are TRBV25-1 and TRBJ1-4, with D perhaps matching TRBD1 (6 bases). This CDR3 contains 15 residues. The germline gives CDR1 MGHDK, CDR2 SYGVNS. Deletions cut 10 bases from V and 7 bases from J, with 22 bases between.

This clone was seen more than once but under ten times. V is TRBV27 and J is TRBJ2-1; 8 bases agree with TRBD1. CDR1 is MNHEY, CDR2 SMNVEV, per germline (reference sequence). The CDR3 runs to 14 residues. V lost 6 bases to trimming and J lost 6 bases; unmatched junction nucleotides: 7. CDR3 sequence reads: CASRSGTGGNEQFF. The CDR3 bases are TGTGCCAGCAGATCCGGGACAGGCGGCAATGAGCAGTTCTTC.

The J gene is TRBJ2-7, the V gene TRBV28; 8 bases are a match to TRBD2. The CDR3 totals 16 residues. J lost 3 bases, V lost 6 bases, and 13 bases had no gene match. Germline CDR1 is MDHEN and CDR2 is SYDVKM. The CDR3 sequence is CASRTPSGLDHYEQYF. CDR3 nucleotide sequence: TGTGCCAGCAGAACCCCTTCGGGACTAGACCACTACGAGCAGTACTTC.

The V call is TRBV14, the J call TRBJ1-2; D gene ambiguous. The germline gives CDR1 SGHDN, CDR2 FVKESK. The CDR3 loop spans 16 amino acids. Trimming took 0 bases from V and 3 from J, leaving 14 bases between them. The CDR3 here is CASSQDFGTRDYGYTF. CDR3 DNA sequence: TGTGCCAGCAGCCAAGATTTCGGTACGAGGGACTATGGCTACACCTTC.

The chain is built from TRBV30 and TRBJ1-1; D not resolved. CDR1 is GTSNPN and CDR2 is SVGIG in the germline V gene (reference sequence). V was trimmed by 0 bases and J by 5 bases, leaving 13 bases between them. The CDR3 extends over 14 amino acids. The CDR3, as DNA: TGTGCCTGGAGTGTGTCCGGATCGGGGACTGAAGCTTTCTTT. This translates into CAWSVSGSGTEAFF.

This clone was observed a single time. V gene TRBV7-3 combines with J gene TRBJ2-5, with TRBD2 matching over 7 bases. This CDR3 has 15 amino acids. Germline V CDR1 and CDR2: SGHTA, FQGTGA. V trimming: 1 base; J trimming: 4 bases; junction bases outside the gene matches: 6. CDR3: CASSLSGGRGETQYF. The DNA of the CDR3 is TGTGCCAGCAGCTTAAGCGGGGGTAGGGGAGAGACCCAGTACTTC.

This chain joins TRBV29-1 and TRBJ2-1, with a weak D call TRBD1 (5 bases). Germline-derived CDR1 and CDR2 are SQVTM and ANQGSEA. The V end lost 4 bases, the J end lost 5 bases, and 15 bases lay between the germline ends. The CDR3 contains 14 residues. In DNA, the CDR3 is TGCAGCGTTGGGTTTCGACAGCAAAACAATGAGCAGTTCTTC. Its translation: CSVGFRQQNNEQFF.

The rearrangement uses TRBV13 and TRBJ1-1, with TRBD1 matching 9 bases. The junction had 11 bases not matched to a gene; V was cut back by 6 bases and J by 6 bases. This CDR3 spans 15 amino acids. Per the germline V gene, CDR1 is PRHDT and CDR2 is FYEKMQ (reference sequence). Written as DNA, the CDR3 is TGTGCCAGCAGTACAGGGGGCGCAGTGTGGGCTGAAGCTTTCTTT. This gives the protein CASSTGGAVWAEAFF.